This TCR beta chain is drawn from a study of blood T cell repertoires in COVID-19. CDR1 and CDR2 (germline): SGHRS, YFSETQ. Trimming at V came to 4 bases and at J to 4 bases, leaving 14 bases not matched to a gene. This CDR3 has 16 amino acids. Assay used: immunoSEQ multiplex PCR; TCRdb lists only in-frame clones, some missing. The sample shows a few hundred thousand clones, more than 85% of them seen only once. The sequencing sample was made of PBMCs or T cells enriched from blood (not recorded which). The sequence was obtained from a woman aged 25-40 years who had recovered from COVID-19. The chain couples TRBV5-1 to TRBJ2-7; 7 bases line up with TRBD1. DNA for the CDR3: TGCGCCAGCAGCCCTACAAGACAGGGTAAAGCGTACGAGCAGTACTTC. It codes for CASSPTRQGKAYEQYF.